The clone carrying this T cell receptor (beta chain) appeared a single time. The identical CDR3 is also encoded by other nucleotide sequences in the sample. TCRdb keeps only in-frame clones here, not all; method: immunoSEQ multiplex PCR. The sample shows about 490,000 clones, about 79% of them seen only once. The data are from a study of shared clonotypes between healthy human individuals. Unsorted samples used some 90 million PBMCs for genomic DNA. V gave up 6 bases and J gave up 4 bases, with 7 bases separating them. Germline assignment: CDR1 MNHEY and CDR2 SMNVEV (reference sequence). The CDR3 is made up of 11 amino acids.

This chain uses TRBV27 with TRBJ2-7; D is perhaps TRBD2 (5 bases). The clonotype originates from a woman in her thirties or forties in good health. Some clones in this sample may be carry-over from other donors' samples. The sequenced material came from PBMCs. In nucleotides, the CDR3 is TGTGCCAGCAGCTCGGGGTACGAGCAGTACTTC. The encoded protein is CASSSGYEQYF.